This record looks at one TCR beta chain sequence and its context. This clonotype has just a few counts. The target of this receptor is not known. No per-base quality is available; no much larger clone lies one base away. From the germline V gene, CDR1 is SGHTS and CDR2 is YDEGEE. From cysteine to phenylalanine, the CDR3 is 16 amino acids long. Kept here is only the CDR3 DNA, which spans 48 bases and is read in frame from base 1. Unmatched junction bases come to 7, with V trimmed by 4 bases and J by 1 base. The entry originates in a study of T cell repertoires in cytomegalovirus infection (dated by TCRdb to the late 2010s). Describing the broader study: Donor HLA type was relevant to the analysis, as public TCR beta signatures indicated carriage of CMV infection together with the matching HLA type. What the work shows at the level of the full study, not this receptor alone: The ex vivo response was dominated by HLA-C-restricted CMV-specific TCR beta clonotypes, which also provided the single most frequent clonotype in two of eight donors. Cumulative frequency of public TCR beta family members discriminated carriers of CMV infection plus the relevant HLA type in this cohort and an independent 352-donor cohort.

Sequencing relied on an Illumina HiSeq 1500. The public reads were run again by TCRdb, first through fastp at Q25 and then through MiXCR, and only productive beta chains were kept. Rows with one shared CDR3 protein collapse into an entry with the most common genes and DNA. The table for this sample lists 510,000 or so distinct CDR3 sequences; more than 20% of them were counted only once. Of the sample, under 15% falls within the top ten clones. Sequenced input: PBMCs. In this chain, TRBV5-8 is recombined with TRBJ1-1; 10 bases in the junction line up with TRBD1. The source is a human donor in good health (CMV status not recorded). Some clones in this sample may be carry-over from other donors' samples. The nucleotide sequence is TGTGCCAGCAGCGTGAGACAGGGGGCTTGGAACACTGAAGCTTTCTTT. It translates to CASSVRQGAWNTEAFF.